This record looks at one T cell receptor beta chain sequence and its context. Germline assignment: CDR1 WNHNN and CDR2 SYGVQD (reference sequence). This CDR3 spans 15 amino acids. V was trimmed by 6 bases and J by 0 bases, leaving 15 bases between them. The data stem from a study of blood T cell repertoires in COVID-19. TCRdb's table, derived via immunoSEQ multiplex PCR, lists solely in-frame clones and lacks some. This sample carries around 130,000 clones, about 84% of them seen once, and the ten largest clones take less than 15%. Sample: peripheral blood. The chain couples TRBV10-1 to TRBJ2-7; either TRBD1 or TRBD2 may supply D (5 bases each). This receptor was obtained from an older woman with acute or convalescent COVID-19. This CDR3 is CASSEGSGSSYEQYF. The CDR3 bases are TGCGCCAGCAGCGAGGGGAGCGGTAGCTCCTACGAGCAGTACTTC.